These T cell receptor beta chains were read from a single sample in a study of blood T cell repertoires in COVID-19. Sequencing was performed with immunoSEQ multiplex PCR; in TCRdb, only in-frame clones are kept and a portion is missing. The data contain some 150,000 clones, about 79% of them singletons. The specimen sequenced was PBMCs or T cells enriched from blood (not recorded which). The receptors come from a woman aged 50 to 65 who had recovered from COVID-19. CDR3s include the opening cysteine and the closing phenylalanine or tryptophan. The D gene is left open where the match is weak. The size of a clone is reported for some rows only, either as once, few or many, or as a class for expanded clones.

>.|TRBJ2-3|.|TRBV5-1
CASSVPQVLGTDTQYF
TGCGCCAGCAGCGTCCCTCAGGTTTTAGGCACAGATACGCAGTATTTT
>TRBD2|TRBJ2-1|.|TRBV28
CAGGGPDSYNEQFF
TGTGCCGGGGGGGGACCTGACTCCTACAATGAGCAGTTCTTC
>TRBD2|TRBJ2-5|.|TRBV13
CASSARRLAGWQETQYF
TGTGCCAGCAGCGCCCGAAGACTAGCGGGATGGCAAGAGACCCAGTACTTC
>TRBD1|TRBJ2-5|.|TRBV7-8
CASSLRGGRETQYF
TGTGCCAGCAGCTTAAGAGGGGGCCGGGAGACCCAGTACTTC
>.|TRBJ1-3|few|TRBV7-9
CASSNLSGNTIYF
TGTGCCAGCAGCAACTTATCTGGAAACACCATATATTTT
>.|TRBJ1-1|once|TRBV15
CATSRGTGMNTEAFF
TGTGCCACCAGCAGAGGGACGGGGATGAACACTGAAGCTTTCTTT
>TRBD2|TRBJ2-1|.|TRBV5-1
CASSLVAGGNEQFF
TGCGCCAGCAGCTTGGTAGCGGGAGGCAATGAGCAGTTCTTC
>.|TRBJ2-5|.|TRBV11-2
CASSRRGSGMYQETQYF
TGTGCCAGCAGCCGAAGGGGTAGCGGAATGTACCAAGAGACCCAGTACTTC
>TRBD1|TRBJ2-7|.|TRBV28
CASRGSGTGLYEQYF
TGTGCCAGCAGGGGTAGTGGGACAGGCCTCTACGAGCAGTACTTC
>TRBD1|TRBJ1-6|.|TRBV7-9
CASSLEGTGNSPLHF
TGTGCCAGCAGCTTAGAAGGGACAGGGAATTCACCCCTCCACTTT
>TRBD2|TRBJ2-3|few|TRBV30
CAWSLGREPGTQYF
TGTGCCTGGAGTCTAGGGAGGGAACCGGGTACGCAGTATTTT
>TRBD2|TRBJ2-7|.|TRBV7-9
CASSSLPGTSGRKPYEQYF
TGTGCCAGCAGCTCTCTACCGGGGACTAGCGGGAGAAAGCCCTACGAGCAGTACTTC
>.|TRBJ2-3|few|TRBV13
CASSLQGPTSTDTQYF
TGTGCCAGCAGCTTACAGGGCCCTACTAGCACAGATACGCAGTATTTT
>TRBD2|TRBJ2-3|.|TRBV11-2
CASSLALAGERQYF
TGTGCCAGCAGCTTAGCTCTAGCGGGGGAAAGGCAGTATTTT
>.|TRBJ2-1|.|TRBV2
CASCETRNYNEQFF
TGTGCCAGCTGCGAGACTAGAAACTACAATGAGCAGTTCTTC
>TRBD1|TRBJ2-7|once|TRBV19
CASSIGQGAYEQYF
TGTGCCAGTAGTATTGGACAGGGGGCCTACGAGCAGTACTTC
>TRBD2|TRBJ2-3|.|TRBV10-1
CASSELAGGKADTQYF
TGCGCCAGCAGTGAGTTAGCGGGGGGGAAAGCAGATACGCAGTATTTT
>.|TRBJ2-3|.|TRBV9
CASSLGGSPSTDTQYF
TGTGCCAGCAGCCTCGGGGGTTCTCCTAGCACAGATACGCAGTATTTT
>TRBD1|TRBJ1-2|.|TRBV18
CASSSTGDNGYTF
TGTGCCAGCTCATCGACAGGGGATAATGGCTACACCTTC
>TRBD1|TRBJ1-5|.|TRBV3-1/TRBV3-2
CASSLGFPGQGGQPQHF
TGTGCCAGCAGCCTAGGATTTCCGGGACAGGGAGGTCAGCCCCAGCATTTT